The 20 T cell receptor beta chains in this list originate from one sample, sequenced in a study of T cell responses to AZD1222 COVID-19 vaccine. TCRdb keeps only in-frame clones here, not all; method: immunoSEQ multiplex PCR. The sample shows approximately 79,000 clones, about four fifths of them seen only once. Sequenced here: peripheral blood, sampled 28 days after the second AZD1222 dose. The receptors derive from an adult who received the AZD1222 COVID-19 vaccine.

The chain couples TRBV12-5 to TRBJ2-1; tentatively, D is TRBD2 (5 bases). Trimming removed 0 bases at V and 0 bases at J, with 9 bases between. The CDR3 has 16 amino acids. Looked up from germline, CDR1 is LGHNT and CDR2 is FRNRAP. The CDR3: CASGLVLAGSYNEQFF. The CDR3 nucleotides are TGTGCTAGTGGTTTGGTACTGGCGGGCTCCTACAATGAGCAGTTCTTC.

The V gene is TRBV5-1, the J gene TRBJ1-1, with 7 bases fitting TRBD1. There are 15 residues in the CDR3. The germline V gene has CDR1 SGHRS and CDR2 YFSETQ. Unmatched junction bases numbered 6, after V lost 0 bases and J lost 4 bases. This chain's CDR3 is CASSLARGRFTEAFF. The DNA for the CDR3 is TGCGCCAGCAGCTTGGCGAGGGGGCGATTCACTGAAGCTTTCTTT.

The V and J genes are TRBV5-1 and TRBJ2-1; TRBD2 aligns across 14 bases. V trimming: 6 bases; J trimming: 8 bases; junction bases outside the gene matches: 10. This CDR3 is built from 16 residues. Germline-derived CDR1 and CDR2 are SGHRS and YFSETQ. The DNA of the CDR3 is TGCGCCAGCAACCATGGACTAGCGGGAGGCCTCGATGAGCAGTTCTTC. It encodes CASNHGLAGGLDEQFF.

This clone has only one observation. The V and J genes are TRBV5-5 and TRBJ1-6; the D gene is possibly TRBD1 (5 bases). Germline CDR1 is SGHKS and CDR2 is YYEKEE (reference sequence). This CDR3 comprises 15 residues. V was cut by 4 bases and J by 10 bases, with 18 bases left in between. The CDR3 DNA is TGTGCCAGCAGCCAAGACAGTTTAGAGAGGTCACCCCTCCACTTT. Its protein is CASSQDSLERSPLHF.

This rearrangement joins TRBV19 to TRBJ1-1; D might be TRBD1 (6 bases). The CDR3 has 14 residues. Germline CDR1 LNHDA, CDR2 SQIVND (reference sequence). V lost 1 base to trimming and J lost 1 base, with 7 bases between them. The CDR3 DNA is TGTGCCAGTAGTATAGGCAGGGGGAACACTGAAGCTTTCTTT. Encoded protein: CASSIGRGNTEAFF. The whole variable domain, filled in from reference TRBV19 and TRBJ1-1, reads DGGITQSPKYLFRKEGQNVTLSCEQNLNHDAMYWYRQDPGQGLRLIYYSQIVNDFQKGDIAEGYSVSREKKESFPLTVTSAQKNPTAFYLCASSIGRGNTEAFFGQGTRLTVV.

The genes are TRBV11-2 and TRBJ2-1; 9 bases agree with TRBD2. This CDR3 region has 15 residues. V gave up 3 bases and J gave up 4 bases; unmatched junction bases: 4. Germline V lookup: CDR1 SGHAT, CDR2 FQNNGV. CDR3 sequence: CASSLASGTYNEQFF. CDR3 nucleotides: TGTGCCAGCAGCTTGGCTAGCGGGACGTACAATGAGCAGTTCTTC.

This clone showed up just a few times. V is TRBV29-1 and J is TRBJ2-5, with a weak D call TRBD1 (6 bases). The germline V gene encodes CDR1 SQVTM and CDR2 ANQGSEA. The V gene lost 0 bases and the J gene lost 6 bases, with 17 bases spanning the gap. The CDR3 runs 15 residues. The CDR3 here is CSVEDWGPETQTQYF. DNA for the CDR3: TGCAGCGTTGAAGATTGGGGGCCAGAGACCCAGACCCAGTACTTC.

This rearrangement joins TRBV27 to TRBJ1-3; TRBD1 is a possible D gene (5 bases). The CDR3 is 13 residues long. Deletions cut 5 bases from V and 4 bases from J, with 9 bases between. In germline, CDR1 is MNHEY, CDR2 SMNVEV (reference sequence). This chain's CDR3 is CASSPRGGNTIYF. DNA for the CDR3: TGTGCCAGCAGTCCGCGGGGGGGAAACACCATATATTTT.

This chain links TRBV5-4 with TRBJ2-7, with TRBD1 matching over 7 bases. V gave up 4 bases and J gave up 2 bases; unmatched junction bases: 9. This CDR3 contains 15 residues. From germline, CDR1 is SGHNT and CDR2 YYREEE (reference sequence). This chain's CDR3 is CASSPDRVGPYEQYF. CDR3 DNA: TGTGCCAGCAGCCCAGACAGGGTCGGCCCCTACGAGCAGTACTTC. Full variable domain (outside the CDR3, taken from reference TRBV5-4 and TRBJ2-7): ETGVTQSPTHLIKTRGQQVTLRCSSQSGHNTVSWYQQALGQGPQFIFQYYREEENGRGNFPPRFSGLQFPNYSSELNVNALELDDSALYLCASSPDRVGPYEQYFGPGTRLTVT.

The genes are TRBV11-3 and TRBJ2-3; 12 positions match TRBD2. This CDR3 comprises 16 residues. CDR1 is SGHNT, CDR2 YENEEA, per germline. V trimming: 5 bases; J trimming: 2 bases; junction bases outside the gene matches: 5. This chain's CDR3 is CASSATSGSLTDTQYF. CDR3 coding DNA: TGTGCCAGCAGCGCGACTAGCGGGAGCCTCACAGATACGCAGTATTTT.

V and J are TRBV28 and TRBJ2-4; possible D gene TRBD1, 5 bases. Per the germline V gene, CDR1 is MDHEN and CDR2 is SYDVKM. The CDR3 has 14 amino acids. The germline V and J ends were trimmed by 8 bases and 1 base, with 12 bases remaining between them. The CDR3 loop reads CASRQGSAKNIQYF. CDR3 coding DNA: TGTGCCAGCCGGCAGGGTTCGGCCAAAAACATTCAGTACTTC.

The chain recombines TRBV6-5 with TRBJ2-1; tentative D call: TRBD1 (5 bases). Deletions cut 9 bases from V and 6 bases from J, with 18 bases between. Germline-derived CDR1 and CDR2 are MNHEY and SVGAGI. The CDR3 totals 14 residues. DNA of the CDR3: TGTGCCAGTAGGTGGGATGGTACAGGCAATGAGCAGTTCTTC. It encodes CASRWDGTGNEQFF.

The chain recombines TRBV4-1 with TRBJ2-5, with 13 bases aligning to TRBD2. This CDR3 contains 17 residues. Germline V gene sequence: CDR1 MGHRA, CDR2 YSYEKL. With V trimmed by 2 bases and J by 5 bases, 8 bases remained unmatched. The CDR3 DNA sequence: TGCGCCAGCAGCCAACTTGGGACTAGCGGGGAGCGGGAGACCCAGTACTTC. Translated: CASSQLGTSGERETQYF.

In this sample, this clone turned up a few times. The chain is built from TRBV30 and TRBJ2-1; the match to TRBD2 covers 9 bases. The length of the CDR3 is 15 residues. The germline CDR1 and CDR2 sequences are GTSNPN and SVGIG (reference sequence). Trimming removed 3 bases from V and 0 bases from J; junction bases left unmatched: 3. CDR3 in DNA: TGTGCCTGGAGCGTACTAGCGGGCTCCTACAATGAGCAGTTCTTC. Translating it yields CAWSVLAGSYNEQFF.

The chain joins TRBV28 to TRBJ2-1; TRBD2 agrees at 12 bases. The CDR3 has 16 residues. Germline loops: CDR1 MDHEN, CDR2 SYDVKM. Trimming took 6 bases from V and 5 from J; bases not matched to a gene: 8. The CDR3 spells CASRTTSGRPHNEQFF. As DNA, the CDR3 is TGTGCCAGCAGGACTACTAGCGGGAGGCCCCACAATGAGCAGTTCTTC.

For this clone: One junction end disagrees with the germline gene, perhaps due to a read error. In DNA form, the CDR3 reads TGTGCCAGCAGCTTTTGGGCGGGAGGGCACATCTTC. Encoded protein: CASSFWAGGHIF. V usage is TRBV7-2 and J usage is TRBJ2-1; 9 bases are shared with TRBD2. Germline V gene lookup returns CDR1 SGHTA and CDR2 FQGNSA. The CDR3 loop spans 12 amino acids.

The gene calls are TRBV24-1 and TRBJ1-1, with D perhaps TRBD1 (6 bases). The V end lost 6 bases, the J end lost 1 base, and 26 bases lay between the germline ends. This CDR3 has 19 residues. The germline CDR1 and CDR2 sequences are KGHDR and SFDVKD. The DNA of the CDR3 is TGTGCCACCAGTAAAACCTCCGGGGGGCCAGAAAACCCGAACACTGAAGCTTTCTTT. It translates to CATSKTSGGPENPNTEAFF.

The rearrangement uses TRBV18 and TRBJ2-7; D remains ambiguous. This CDR3 has 13 residues. Germline CDR1 is KGHSH and CDR2 is LQKENI. V gave up 4 bases and J gave up 1 base, with 8 bases separating them. The chain's CDR3 is CASSLSRSYEQYF. CDR3 sequence (DNA): TGTGCCAGCTCACTCAGCCGTTCCTACGAGCAGTACTTC.

This sequence joins TRBV7-2 and TRBJ2-7, with TRBD2 identical over 14 bases. The length of the CDR3 is 14 residues. Unmatched junction bases numbered 0, after V lost 5 bases and J lost 3 bases. Germline CDR1 is SGHTA and CDR2 is FQGNSA. The CDR3 reads CASSGTSGSYEQYF. The CDR3 bases are TGTGCCAGCAGCGGGACTAGCGGGAGCTACGAGCAGTACTTC.

This clone was seen more than once but under ten times. The chain is built from TRBV27 and TRBJ1-4; 9 bases fit TRBD1. Trimming removed 6 bases from V and 8 bases from J; junction bases left unmatched: 13. This CDR3 comprises 16 residues. In germline, CDR1 is MNHEY, CDR2 SMNVEV (reference sequence). DNA for the CDR3: TGTGCCAGCAGCCTCTTCTTCACAGGGGGCAGAGAAAAACTGTTTTTT. Protein: CASSLFFTGGREKLFF.